Listed below are T cell receptor beta chains from one sample, sequenced in a study of blood T cell repertoires in COVID-19. This table comes from immunoSEQ multiplex PCR, and its TCRdb copy is limited to in-frame clones, with some not included. Found here are roughly 270,000 clones, around 84% of them singletons; the top ten hold 2% to 3%. The specimen sequenced was PBMCs or T cells enriched from blood (not recorded which). The receptors derive from a woman aged 45-65 years who had recovered from COVID-19. Both conserved end residues are part of each CDR3. Each record gives: J gene, clone size, CDR3 length, V gene, D gene, CDR3 protein, CDR3 DNA. The D gene is left open where the match is weak. Rows may omit the clone size; those that give it use once, few, many or a size class.

TRBJ2-1,NA,15,TRBV5-8,NA,CASSPRRQRYNEQFF,TGTGCCAGCTCCCCACGCAGGCAGCGGTACAATGAGCAGTTCTTC
TRBJ2-7,NA,13,TRBV30,TRBD1,CAWSLQGFGEQYF,TGTGCCTGGAGTCTACAGGGGTTCGGCGAGCAGTACTTC
TRBJ2-1,once,12,TRBV4-2,NA,CASSQPGLSVLF,TGTGCCAGCAGCCAACCGGGACTCTCTGTCCTCTTC
TRBJ2-7,NA,12,TRBV7-2,NA,CASSSFPYEQYF,TGTGCCAGCAGCTCGTTTCCCTACGAGCAGTACTTC
TRBJ1-4,NA,12,TRBV9,NA,CASSGPGEKLFF,TGTGCCAGCAGCGGGCCAGGGGAAAAACTGTTTTTT
TRBJ2-2,NA,15,TRBV6-5,TRBD2,CASSITSGATGELFF,TGTGCCAGCAGTATCACTAGCGGGGCCACCGGGGAGCTGTTTTTT
TRBJ1-1,NA,14,TRBV18,TRBD1,CASSPSGQSTEAFF,TGTGCCAGCTCACCGTCGGGACAGAGCACTGAAGCTTTCTTT
TRBJ2-4,few,11,TRBV12-3/TRBV12-4,NA,CASSRVGFQYF,TGTGCCAGCAGCCGAGTGGGCTTCCAGTACTTC
TRBJ1-2,NA,12,TRBV27,NA,CASGPQGSGYTF,TGTGCCAGCGGCCCGCAGGGGTCAGGCTACACCTTC
TRBJ2-1,NA,15,TRBV14,NA,CASRYSGGPYNEQFF,TGTGCCAGCAGGTATTCAGGGGGGCCCTACAATGAGCAGTTCTTC
TRBJ1-1,NA,12,TRBV2,NA,CASRSRQGEAFF,TGTGCCAGCAGATCACGCCAGGGTGAAGCTTTCTTT
TRBJ2-7,NA,16,TRBV4-3,TRBD1,CASSQDGGDRGSEQYF,TGCGCCAGCAGCCAAGATGGGGGAGACAGGGGTAGCGAGCAGTACTTC
TRBJ1-2,once,11,TRBV2,NA,CASSARESYTF,TGTGCCAGCAGTGCGCGCGAGAGCTACACCTTC
TRBJ2-3,NA,10,TRBV12-3/TRBV12-4,NA,CASTTDTQYF,TGTGCCAGTACTACAGATACGCAGTATTTT
TRBJ1-3,NA,16,TRBV30,NA,CAWTQGRVFSGNTIYF,TGTGCCTGGACCCAAGGGAGGGTTTTCTCTGGAAACACCATATATTTT
TRBJ2-7,NA,14,TRBV3-1/TRBV3-2,NA,CASSQVPEWSQQYF,TGTGCCAGCAGCCAAGTCCCGGAGTGGTCACAGCAGTACTTC
TRBJ2-7,once,14,TRBV27,NA,CASSFRLGASEQYF,TGTGCCAGCAGTTTTCGACTAGGTGCCAGTGAGCAGTACTTC
TRBJ2-2,NA,15,TRBV24-1,NA,CATSDFIRGTGELFF,TGTGCCACCAGTGATTTCATCCGGGGAACCGGGGAGCTGTTTTTT
TRBJ2-1,NA,15,TRBV27,NA,CASSLSGLAHNEQFF,TGTGCCAGCAGTTTATCAGGTCTAGCCCACAATGAGCAGTTCTTC
TRBJ2-3,NA,13,TRBV5-1,NA,CASSSPPSNTQYF,TGCGCCAGCAGCTCCCCCCCGTCTAATACGCAGTATTTT
TRBJ1-2,many,12,TRBV24-1,NA,CATSEDGQPYTF,TGTGCCACCAGTGAGGATGGACAGCCCTACACCTTC
TRBJ2-1,few,15,TRBV11-2,TRBD2,CASSVGTSGVRWQFF,TGTGCCAGCAGCGTCGGGACTAGCGGGGTGCGGTGGCAGTTCTTC
TRBJ2-5,NA,15,TRBV6-2/TRBV6-3,NA,CASSFFGGAGETQYF,TGTGCCAGCAGTTTCTTTGGGGGGGCGGGAGAGACCCAGTACTTC
TRBJ2-1,NA,13,TRBV24-1,TRBD1,CATSDNPGQGLFF,TGTGCCACCAGTGATAATCCGGGACAGGGACTGTTCTTC
TRBJ1-6,once,14,TRBV11-2,NA,CASSFLQNNSPLHF,TGTGCCAGCAGCTTCCTGCAGAACAATTCACCCCTCCACTTT
TRBJ1-1,NA,18,TRBV27,NA,CASSLSPFRGDRNTEAFF,TGTGCCAGCAGTTTATCGCCTTTCCGGGGGGACCGGAACACTGAAGCTTTCTTT
TRBJ1-5,NA,16,TRBV18,TRBD1,CASSDTQGAINQPQHF,TGTGCCAGCTCAGATACACAGGGGGCAATCAATCAGCCCCAGCATTTT
TRBJ1-6,NA,14,TRBV6-5,TRBD1,CASRRTGASSPLHF,TGTGCCAGCAGGAGGACAGGGGCAAGTTCACCCCTCCACTTT
TRBJ2-7,NA,13,TRBV18,NA,CASSRGRGYEQYF,TGTGCCAGCTCACGTGGAAGGGGGTACGAGCAGTACTTC
TRBJ1-5,NA,13,TRBV30,NA,CAWGRQSNQPQHF,TGTGCCTGGGGGAGACAGAGCAATCAGCCCCAGCATTTT
TRBJ1-5,once,15,TRBV28,NA,CASSLLTGRNQPQHF,TGTGCCAGCAGTTTATTAACAGGGCGCAATCAGCCCCAGCATTTT
TRBJ1-3,NA,16,TRBV7-2,NA,CASSLASQGSGNTIYF,TGTGCCAGCAGCTTAGCCTCACAGGGTTCTGGAAACACCATATATTTT